These T cell receptor beta chains were read from a single sample in a study of cytomegalovirus exposure and HLA in healthy donors. Using immunoSEQ multiplex PCR, the repertoire was profiled, and TCRdb retains in-frame clones only, with some absent. The sample has 210,000 or so clones; over 80% are singletons. Source material: PBMCs. The receptors shown here come from a boy younger than 10 in good health and CMV-seronegative. Both conserved end residues are part of each CDR3. Fields, in order: clone size, D gene, V gene, CDR3 length, J gene, CDR3 protein, CDR3 DNA. D genes are given only for firm matches. Clone size is given for some rows only: seen once, a few or many times, or a class if the clone is expanded.

>.|.|TRBV15|14|TRBJ2-3
CATSRDRGTDTQYF
TGTGCCACCAGCAGAGACAGGGGAACAGATACGCAGTATTTT
>.|.|TRBV9|13|TRBJ1-2
CASSATTGKGYTF
TGTGCCAGCAGCGCTACGACAGGAAAGGGCTACACCTTC
>.|TRBD1|TRBV18|16|TRBJ2-7
CASSPSDRVASYEQYF
TGTGCCAGCTCACCTTCGGACAGGGTGGCGTCCTACGAGCAGTACTTC
>.|TRBD2|TRBV27|15|TRBJ2-1
CASSLKGLAYNEQFF
TGTGCCAGCAGTTTGAAAGGACTAGCCTACAATGAGCAGTTCTTC
>once|.|TRBV27|13|TRBJ2-3
CASSLPPGDTQYF
TGTGCCAGCAGTCTACCCCCGGGGGATACGCAGTATTTT
>.|.|TRBV21-1|16|TRBJ2-3
CASSKALATSTDTQYF
TGTGCCAGCAGCAAAGCCCTGGCGACTAGCACAGATACGCAGTATTTT
>few|TRBD1|TRBV5-8|16|TRBJ1-5
CASSLADRGLNQPQHF
TGTGCCAGCAGCTTGGCGGACAGGGGGCTCAATCAGCCCCAGCATTTT
>.|.|TRBV27|15|TRBJ1-2
CASSLGTGGANGYTF
TGTGCCAGCAGCCTAGGGACCGGGGGGGCCAATGGCTACACCTTC
>.|TRBD1|TRBV19|15|TRBJ1-6
CASSIGGTVGSPLHF
TGTGCCAGTAGTATAGGGGGGACAGTCGGCTCACCCCTCCACTTT
>once|TRBD1|TRBV4-2|15|TRBJ1-2
CASSQDRTGFYGYTF
TGTGCCAGCAGCCAAGATAGGACAGGGTTCTATGGCTACACCTTC
>.|.|TRBV20-1|9|TRBJ2-3
CSAGDTQYF
TGCAGTGCCGGGGATACGCAGTATTTT
>.|TRBD2|TRBV2|14|TRBJ2-3
CASGRLASSDTQYF
TGTGCCAGCGGAAGACTAGCGAGCTCAGATACGCAGTATTTT
>.|.|TRBV6-1|11|TRBJ1-1
CASAPERGAFF
TGTGCCAGCGCCCCTGAACGGGGAGCTTTCTTT
>.|TRBD2|TRBV9|14|TRBJ2-7
CASSVSGSGYEQYF
TGTGCCAGCAGCGTTAGCGGGAGTGGTTACGAGCAGTACTTC
>few|TRBD1|TRBV7-9|15|TRBJ2-3
CASIPPGQGTDTQYF
TGTGCCAGCATCCCCCCCGGACAGGGGACAGATACGCAGTATTTT
>.|TRBD1|TRBV9|13|TRBJ1-2
CASSGGQGYGYTF
TGTGCCAGCAGCGGGGGACAGGGTTATGGCTACACCTTC
>.|.|TRBV5-1|14|TRBJ2-5
CASSPQDFQETQYF
TGCGCCAGCAGCCCCCAGGACTTCCAAGAGACCCAGTACTTC
>.|TRBD1|TRBV9|14|TRBJ1-2
CASSGQGGDYGYTF
TGTGCCAGCAGCGGACAGGGGGGGGACTATGGCTACACCTTC
>.|.|TRBV20-1|11|TRBJ2-1
CSGPFQGEQFF
TGCAGTGGCCCATTCCAGGGTGAGCAGTTCTTC
>.|.|TRBV5-6|14|TRBJ2-3
CASSLAVVADTQYF
TGTGCCAGCAGCTTGGCGGTGGTCGCAGATACGCAGTATTTT
>.|TRBD1|TRBV28|15|TRBJ1-2
CASSFGTGRDYGYTF
TGTGCCAGCAGTTTTGGGACAGGGCGGGACTATGGCTACACCTTC
>few|.|TRBV27|12|TRBJ2-7
CASSLNTYEQYF
TGTGCCAGCAGTTTAAACACCTACGAGCAGTACTTC
>.|TRBD1|TRBV6-6|14|TRBJ1-1
CASSSRTGNTEAFF
TGTGCCAGCAGTTCCCGGACAGGGAACACTGAAGCTTTCTTT
>.|TRBD1|TRBV19|16|TRBJ1-5
CASSIRDRGLSQPQHF
TGTGCCAGTAGTATCCGAGACAGGGGATTAAGTCAGCCCCAGCATTTT